The 17 T cell receptor beta chains below were found in one sample sequenced in a study of T cells in Graves' hyperthyroidism and ophthalmopathy. What was amplified from RNA transcripts were TCR beta CDR3 regions. RT-PCR in the first round (using the HTBI primer set) targeted the TCR CDR3. Via MiXCR, TCRdb re-called the multiplex PCR reads, giving one row per CDR3 protein. The data hold approximately 430,000 distinct CDR3 sequences, with 15% to 17% observed a single time. Sequencing was performed on blood. The receptors stem from a woman aged 18-29 years with Graves' hyperthyroidism.

This clonotype was recorded at least ten times. This chain links TRBV18 with TRBJ1-5; D is uncertain. CDR1 and CDR2 from the germline V gene are KGHSH and LQKENI. Trimming removed 1 base at V and 7 bases at J, with 8 bases between. The CDR3 has 13 residues. CDR3: CASSPRSGQPQHF. The CDR3 DNA reads TGTGCCAGCTCACCACGTTCGGGCCAGCCCCAGCATTTT.

The gene calls are TRBV20-1 and TRBJ1-6; D gene uncertain. Germline loops: CDR1 DFQATT, CDR2 SNEGSKA (reference sequence). Trimming shortened V by 1 base and J by 5 bases, and 15 bases separated the two germline ends. The CDR3 contains 16 residues. The CDR3 sequence is CSARGVGGVDNSPLHF. The CDR3 region has the DNA TGCAGTGCTAGAGGAGTGGGAGGTGTGGATAATTCACCCCTCCACTTT.

In its sample, this clonotype was seen a few times. CDR3 loop: CSARDFRASGGYNEQFF. The CDR3 nucleotides are TGCAGTGCTAGAGACTTCCGGGCTAGCGGGGGGTACAATGAGCAGTTCTTC. J is TRBJ2-1 and V is TRBV20-1, with 11 nucleotides matching TRBD2. V lost 0 bases to trimming and J lost 4 bases; unmatched junction nucleotides: 8. From germline, CDR1 is DFQATT and CDR2 SNEGSKA (reference sequence). This CDR3 spans 17 amino acids.

This clonotype was seen many times. The chain employs TRBV10-3 and TRBJ1-5, with a tentative D call TRBD1 (5 bases). Germline-derived CDR1 and CDR2 are ENHRY and SYGVKD. V was clipped by 8 bases and J by 2 bases, with 16 bases between them. The CDR3 consists of 15 residues. The CDR3 region has the DNA TGTGCCATCTCCCCCGGGGGAGGACGCAATCAGCCCCAGCATTTT. This codes for CAISPGGGRNQPQHF.

Details on this clonotype: The germline gene is not matched at one end of the junction; a read error may be the cause. This chain uses TRBV20-1 with TRBJ2-7; no firm D call. Germline CDR1 DFQATT, CDR2 SNEGSKA (reference sequence). The CDR3 sequence is 12 residues long. The CDR3 loop reads CSARGISYEQCF. The CDR3 DNA reads TGCAGTGCTAGAGGCATCTCCTACGAGCAGTGCTTC.

The chain couples TRBV20-1 to TRBJ2-1; 10 positions match TRBD2. Germline assignment: CDR1 DFQATT and CDR2 SNEGSKA (reference sequence). Trimming at V came to 1 base and at J to 7 bases, leaving 10 bases not matched to a gene. The CDR3 has 16 amino acids. CDR3 nucleotides: TGCAGTGCTAGAGTTCCAGCGGGGGGGCCTCGGAATGAGCAGTTCTTC. Translating gives CSARVPAGGPRNEQFF.

The chain couples TRBV5-6 to TRBJ2-7; D is uncertain. Germline loops: CDR1 SGHDT, CDR2 YYEEEE. The V end lost 4 bases, the J end lost 9 bases, and 11 bases lay between the germline ends. The CDR3 loop spans 11 amino acids. CDR3 in amino acids: CASSLSGAQYF. CDR3 nucleotides: TGTGCCAGCAGCCTCTCGGGTGCGCAGTACTTC.

This clonotype was seen ten or more times. One end of the junction varies from germline; a read error may be responsible. V and J are TRBV7-6 and TRBJ2-7, with 7 positions matching TRBD2. The CDR3 totals 15 residues. Germline values: CDR1 SGHVS, CDR2 FNYEAQ. The DNA of the CDR3 is TGTGCCAGCAGCTTTGGGGGGACTACCTCCCACGAGCAGTACTTC. This sequence encodes CASSFGGTTSHEQYF.

In its sample, this clonotype was seen many times. The rearrangement uses TRBV11-2 and TRBJ2-5; TRBD1 aligns across 7 bases. Trimming removed 2 bases from V and 1 base from J; junction bases left unmatched: 16. The CDR3 is made up of 19 amino acids. The V gene's germline CDR1 is SGHAT and CDR2 FQNNGV. The CDR3 DNA sequence: TGTGCCAGCAGCTTACCCAGGATCCTGACGGGACAGATCCAAGAGACCCAGTACTTC. Translation gives CASSLPRILTGQIQETQYF.

This clonotype came up many times. This chain uses TRBV11-2 with TRBJ1-1; D remains ambiguous. Germline CDR1 is SGHAT and CDR2 is FQNNGV. Deletions cut 5 bases from V and 3 bases from J, with 16 bases between. The CDR3 totals 15 residues. For the CDR3, the DNA is TGTGCCAGCAGCCCCCGACGGAATCTTGACACTGAAGCTTTCTTT. Translating it yields CASSPRRNLDTEAFF.

The rearrangement links TRBV9 to TRBJ2-3; D is perhaps TRBD2 (7 bases). The germline gives CDR1 SGDLS, CDR2 YYNGEE. The CDR3 consists of 16 residues. The V end lost 2 bases, the J end lost 6 bases, and 19 bases lay between the germline ends. CDR3 region: CASSVRWGGQQDTQYF. The CDR3 DNA sequence: TGTGCCAGCAGCGTCCGTTGGGGGGGGCAACAGGATACGCAGTATTTT.

This clonotype appeared many times. The rearrangement uses TRBV3-1 and TRBJ2-1; TRBD2 agrees at 8 bases. The CDR3 spans 14 residues. Trimming took 0 bases from V and 7 from J; bases not matched to a gene: 2. Germline CDR1 LGHDT, CDR2 YNNKEL (reference sequence). The CDR3 here is CASSQEAGGNEQFF. Written as DNA, the CDR3 is TGTGCCAGCAGCCAAGAGGCGGGGGGTAATGAGCAGTTCTTC.

This clonotype was seen more than once but under ten times. The V and J genes are TRBV27 and TRBJ2-1; D possibly matches TRBD1 or TRBD2 (5 bases each). The CDR3 contains 21 residues. In germline, CDR1 is MNHEY, CDR2 SMNVEV (reference sequence). The ends were cut back, 5 bases at V and 0 bases at J, with 29 bases in the middle. CDR3 sequence reads: CASSLLPTVASIGGSYNEQFF. The DNA of the CDR3 is TGTGCCAGCAGTCTACTTCCGACAGTCGCTAGCATTGGGGGCTCCTACAATGAGCAGTTCTTC.

This clonotype was counted many times. The rearrangement uses TRBV12-3 or TRBV12-4 and TRBJ2-2, with 8 nucleotides matching TRBD1. CDR3 size: 14 residues. V lost 7 bases, J lost 4 bases, and 5 bases stayed unmatched. CDR3 amino acids: CASTLDRGTGELFF. The DNA of the CDR3 is TGTGCCAGCACCCTTGACAGGGGCACCGGGGAGCTGTTTTTT.

This clonotype has only one observation. It may be a read error: a sequence one base away is much more abundant. No conserved phenylalanine or tryptophan is present at the end of the CDR3, so a read error is the likely explanation. The chain uses TRBV7-9 and TRBJ1-2; 8 bases agree with TRBD1. The V gene end was trimmed by 5 bases and the J gene end by 7 bases; junction bases not matched to a gene: 9. Germline V lookup: CDR1 SEHNR, CDR2 FQNEAQ (reference sequence). CDR3 length: 14 residues. CDR3 DNA sequence: TGTGCCAGCAGCGGGGGACAGGTAGGAGGTGGCTACACCCTC. Its translation: CASSGGQVGGGYTL.

A few counts support this clonotype. The rearrangement links TRBV19 to TRBJ1-1; D ambiguous. CDR3 length equals 13 residues. Germline assignment: CDR1 LNHDA and CDR2 SQIVND (reference sequence). Trimming shortened V by 2 bases and J by 7 bases, and 11 bases separated the two germline ends. CDR3 DNA: TGTGCCAGTAGTATAAGGCAAGGCTTTGAAGCTTTCTTT. This translates into CASSIRQGFEAFF.

This clonotype was observed many times. The chain couples TRBV6-2 or TRBV6-3 to TRBJ1-1; 8 bases fit TRBD1. The J segment lost 11 bases and the V segment lost 6 bases, leaving 8 bases of the junction unmatched. The CDR3 sequence is 12 residues long. Germline lookup yields CDR1 MNHEY and CDR2 SVGEGT. The CDR3 reads CASRTGVGKAFF. DNA for the CDR3: TGTGCCAGCAGGACAGGGGTCGGGAAGGCTTTCTTT.